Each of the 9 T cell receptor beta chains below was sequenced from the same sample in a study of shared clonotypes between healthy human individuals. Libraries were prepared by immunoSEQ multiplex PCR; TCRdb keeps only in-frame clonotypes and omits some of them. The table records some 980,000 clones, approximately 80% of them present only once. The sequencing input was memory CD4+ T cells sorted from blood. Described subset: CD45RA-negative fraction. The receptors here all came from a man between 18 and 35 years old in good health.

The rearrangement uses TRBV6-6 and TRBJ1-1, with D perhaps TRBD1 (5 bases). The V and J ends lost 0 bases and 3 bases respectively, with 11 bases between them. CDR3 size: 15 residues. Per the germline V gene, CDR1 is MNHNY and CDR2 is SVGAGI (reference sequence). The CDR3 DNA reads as TGTGCCAGCAGTTACTCGGGGCTGTTTGACACTGAAGCTTTCTTT. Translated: CASSYSGLFDTEAFF.

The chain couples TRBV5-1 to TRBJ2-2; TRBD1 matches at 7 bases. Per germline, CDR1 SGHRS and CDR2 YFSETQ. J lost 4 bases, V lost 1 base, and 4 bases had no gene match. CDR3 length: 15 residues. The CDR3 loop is CASSLTGVGTGELFF. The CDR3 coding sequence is TGCGCCAGCAGCTTGACAGGGGTTGGCACCGGGGAGCTGTTTTTT.

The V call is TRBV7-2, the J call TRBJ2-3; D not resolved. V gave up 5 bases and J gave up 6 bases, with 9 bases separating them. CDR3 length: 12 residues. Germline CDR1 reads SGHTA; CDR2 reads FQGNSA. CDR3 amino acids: CASSQSRDTQYF. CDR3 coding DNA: TGTGCCAGCAGCCAATCACGGGATACGCAGTATTTT.

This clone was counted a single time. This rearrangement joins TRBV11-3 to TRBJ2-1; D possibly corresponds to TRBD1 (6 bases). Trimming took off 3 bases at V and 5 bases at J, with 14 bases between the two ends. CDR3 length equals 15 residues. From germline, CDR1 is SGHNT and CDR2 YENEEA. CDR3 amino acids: CASSLDRGRNNEQFF. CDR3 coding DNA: TGTGCCAGCAGCTTGGACAGAGGACGGAACAATGAGCAGTTCTTC.

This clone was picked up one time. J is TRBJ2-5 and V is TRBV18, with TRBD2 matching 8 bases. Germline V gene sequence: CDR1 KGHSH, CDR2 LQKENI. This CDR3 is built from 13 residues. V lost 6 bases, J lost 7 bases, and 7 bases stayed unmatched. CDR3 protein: CASSPGGAWTQYF. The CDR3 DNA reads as TGTGCCAGCTCCCCGGGGGGGGCTTGGACCCAGTACTTC.

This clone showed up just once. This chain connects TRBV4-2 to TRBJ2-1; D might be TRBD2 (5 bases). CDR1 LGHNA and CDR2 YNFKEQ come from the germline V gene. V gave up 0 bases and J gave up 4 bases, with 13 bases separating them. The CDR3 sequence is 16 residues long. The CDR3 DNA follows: TGTGCCAGCAGCCAAGAGAGAGCGGCCGTATACAATGAGCAGTTCTTC. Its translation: CASSQERAAVYNEQFF.

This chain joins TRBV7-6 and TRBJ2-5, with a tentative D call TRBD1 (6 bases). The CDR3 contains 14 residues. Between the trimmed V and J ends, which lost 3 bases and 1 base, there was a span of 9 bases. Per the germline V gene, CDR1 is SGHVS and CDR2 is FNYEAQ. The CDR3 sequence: CASSFRQVQETQYF. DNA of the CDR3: TGTGCCAGCAGCTTTAGACAGGTCCAAGAGACCCAGTACTTC.

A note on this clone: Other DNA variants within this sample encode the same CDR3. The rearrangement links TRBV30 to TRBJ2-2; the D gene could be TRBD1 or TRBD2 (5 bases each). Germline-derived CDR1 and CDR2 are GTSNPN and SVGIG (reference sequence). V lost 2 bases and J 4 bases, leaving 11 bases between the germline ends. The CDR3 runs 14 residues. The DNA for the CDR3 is TGTGCCTGGAGTCGGGGCGCGGGCACCGGGGAGCTGTTTTTT. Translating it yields CAWSRGAGTGELFF. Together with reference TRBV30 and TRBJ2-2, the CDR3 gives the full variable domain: SQTIHQWPATLVQPVGSPLSLECTVEGTSNPNLYWYRQAAGRGLQLLFYSVGIGQISSEVPQNLSASRPQDRQFILSSKKLLLSDSGFYLCAWSRGAGTGELFFGEGSRLTVL.

The CDR3 nucleotides are TGTGCCAGCAGCGCAGGGTACACTGAAGCTTTCTTT. Protein sequence: CASSAGYTEAFF. The chain combines TRBV21-1 with TRBJ1-1; whether TRBD1, the table's D call, matches the DNA was not checked. TRBV21-1 is tagged as a pseudogene. This CDR3 comprises 12 residues.